This T cell receptor (beta chain) appears in the sequencing data of a study of long-term antiretroviral therapy in people with HIV. Overall study context: About a decade before 2015, the earliest samples were taken when ART was typically delayed. Study-wide results and caveats: Although diversity increased after ART, it remained lower than in transplant donor controls. There were no data on ART adherence, viral resistance or therapy changes, a gap that limits inferences about post-ART repertoire changes.

The CDR3 contains 15 residues. Germline V gene sequence: CDR1 ENHRY, CDR2 SYGVKD. Trimming removed 3 bases from V and 0 bases from J, with 8 bases in between. An immunoSEQ assay, version v3.0, was performed at survey level. Produced via immunoSEQ multiplex PCR; TCRdb's table is partial and in-frame only. The sample holds 34,000 or so clones, roughly 94% seen once. Each contributor possessed a minimum of one pre-ART and a minimum of two post-ART PBMC samples. As for this clone: The target antigen is unknown.

This specimen consisted of unsorted PBMCs, obtained around 5.5 years after starting antiretroviral therapy. J is TRBJ2-2 and V is TRBV10-3; D is unresolved. The receptor was isolated from a woman aged 45-60 years with HIV. The DNA of the CDR3 is TGTGCCATCAGTGACAGTTCCGCGAACACCGGGGAGCTGTTTTTT. Encoded protein: CAISDSSANTGELFF.